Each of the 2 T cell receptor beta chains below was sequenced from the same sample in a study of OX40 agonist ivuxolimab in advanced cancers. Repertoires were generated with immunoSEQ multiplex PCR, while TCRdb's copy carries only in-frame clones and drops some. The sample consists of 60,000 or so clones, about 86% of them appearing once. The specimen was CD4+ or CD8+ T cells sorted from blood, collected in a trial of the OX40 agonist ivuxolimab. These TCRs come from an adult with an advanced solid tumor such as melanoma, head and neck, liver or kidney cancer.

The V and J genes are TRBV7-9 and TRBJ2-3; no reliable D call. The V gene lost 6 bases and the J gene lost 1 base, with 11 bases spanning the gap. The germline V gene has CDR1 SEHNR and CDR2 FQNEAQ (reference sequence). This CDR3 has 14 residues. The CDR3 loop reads CASRHQVGTDTQYF. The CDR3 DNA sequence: TGTGCCAGCAGGCATCAAGTCGGCACAGATACGCAGTATTTT.

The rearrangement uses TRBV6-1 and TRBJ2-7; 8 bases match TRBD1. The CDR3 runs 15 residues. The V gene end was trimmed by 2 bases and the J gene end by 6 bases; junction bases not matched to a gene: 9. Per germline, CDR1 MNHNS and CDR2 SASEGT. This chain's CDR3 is CASSELTGQGGEQYF. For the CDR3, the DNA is TGTGCCAGCAGTGAATTGACCGGACAGGGAGGCGAGCAGTACTTC.